These 4 T cell receptor beta chains were sequenced from one sample in a study of cytomegalovirus exposure and HLA in healthy donors. The PCR made use of 60 Vbeta and 13 Jbeta primers. Here immunoSEQ multiplex PCR was the method, and the copy in TCRdb shows in-frame clones only, minus some. The sample comprises nearly 65,000 clones, almost 75% of which are singletons, and 5.4% rests with the top ten. What was sequenced was PBMCs. The source is a man in his fifties or sixties in good health and CMV-seronegative.

The chain uses TRBV7-2 and TRBJ1-1; D not certain. Per the germline V gene, CDR1 is SGHTA and CDR2 is FQGNSA. V lost 3 bases and J 10 bases, leaving 15 bases between the germline ends. This CDR3 contains 13 residues. This CDR3 is CASSLWLEGRAFF. The CDR3 region has the DNA TGTGCCAGCAGCTTGTGGCTTGAGGGTAGAGCTTTCTTT.

J is TRBJ2-1 and V is TRBV2; tentatively, D is TRBD1 (6 bases). In germline, CDR1 is SNHLY, CDR2 FYNNEI. The CDR3 has 15 amino acids. V was pared by 0 bases and J by 5 bases, with 11 bases between. DNA of the CDR3: TGTGCCAGCAGTGAAGCACAGGACAGAAACAATGAGCAGTTCTTC. Translated: CASSEAQDRNNEQFF. Filled out from reference TRBV2 and TRBJ2-1, the complete variable domain reads EPEVTQTPSHQVTQMGQEVILRCVPISNHLYFYWYRQILGQKVEFLVSFYNNEISEKSEIFDDQFSVERPDGSNFTLKIRSTKLEDSAMYFCASSEAQDRNNEQFFGPGTRLTVL.

This clone was seen only a few times. This chain joins TRBV11-1 and TRBJ2-3; 7 bases agree with TRBD2. V gave up 2 bases and J gave up 0 bases; unmatched junction bases: 11. The germline gives CDR1 SGHAT, CDR2 FQDESV (reference sequence). The CDR3 runs to 18 residues. The CDR3 DNA is TGTGCCAGCAGCTTATGGGAGGGTTTATCAACTAGCACAGATACGCAGTATTTT. This gives the protein CASSLWEGLSTSTDTQYF.

The chain combines TRBV5-6 with TRBJ1-6; the match to TRBD1 covers 7 bases. Losses at the gene ends were 1 base for V and 7 bases for J; bases not matched to a gene: 8. There are 16 residues in the CDR3. Germline CDR1 is SGHDT and CDR2 is YYEEEE. CDR3 sequence (DNA): TGTGCCAGCAGCTTGAGAGAGACAGGGAGGAATTCACCCCTCCACTTT. Its protein is CASSLRETGRNSPLHF.